Judged by frequency, the clone carrying this T cell receptor beta chain is medium-sized. The antigen remains undetermined. The sample originates from a study of CXCR3-negative and CXCR3-positive naive CD8 T cells. Each TRB cDNA library was prepared by 5' RACE (with UMI labels). TCRdb re-called the 5' RACE reads and catalogs CDR3 proteins one per entry, DNA excluded. The sample includes around 5,000 distinct CDR3 sequences. Overall study results and limits: Hydrophobicity of TRB CDR3s was greater in CXCR3-positive naive cells than in CXCR3-negative naive cells. From TRB CDR3 properties, TCR strength was inferred; surface CD5 did not differ between naive subsets.

Sequencing was performed on naive CXCR3+ CD8+ T cells from blood. This sample's subset: CD45RO-CCR7+CD27+CD95- naive CD8+ T cells expressing CXCR3 (TNR3+). The receptor comes from a human donor in good health. Some clones in this sample may be carry-over from other donors' samples.

The CDR3 here is CAGSYGANTGELFF. The chain carries TRBV6-6 and TRBJ2-2. The CDR3 has 14 amino acids. Germline V gene lookup returns CDR1 MNHNY and CDR2 SVGAGI (reference sequence).